The 3 T cell receptor beta chains listed next were all sequenced from one sample in a study of CD8+ T cells in alopecia areata. Sequencing used cDNA as its template, made by extracting RNA and reverse transcribing it. The method was immunoSEQ multiplex PCR; TCRdb's version includes in-frame clones alone and lacks a portion of them. Here the sample spans 150,000 to 200,000 clones, roughly half being singletons. Treatment in this sample: oral pan-JAK inhibitor, 5-10 mg twice daily. The sample here was CD8+ T cells sorted from blood, taken around week 54, from a patient treated with tofacitinib. These receptors all come from a human donor with alopecia areata.

This clone appeared a few times. J is TRBJ2-5 and V is TRBV27; 7 nucleotides agree with TRBD1. The CDR3 spans 14 residues. Germline assignment: CDR1 MNHEY and CDR2 SMNVEV (reference sequence). The J segment lost 1 base and the V segment lost 9 bases, leaving 8 bases of the junction unmatched. CDR3: CASGRTGLQETQYF. The CDR3 coding sequence is TGTGCCAGTGGACGGACAGGACTCCAAGAGACCCAGTACTTC.

The V call is TRBV2, the J call TRBJ2-5, with D possibly being TRBD1 (6 bases). V gave up 3 bases and J gave up 6 bases, with 11 bases separating them. CDR1 and CDR2 from the germline V gene are SNHLY and FYNNEI. This CDR3 spans 13 amino acids. The CDR3 coding sequence is TGTGCCAGCAGTGATGGGCAGGGGAAGACCCAGTACTTC. The encoded protein is CASSDGQGKTQYF.

The V call is TRBV7-9, the J call TRBJ1-2; TRBD1 might be the D (6 bases). The CDR3 is 16 amino acids. Trimming shortened V by 4 bases and J by 2 bases, and 17 bases separated the two germline ends. Per the germline V gene, CDR1 is SEHNR and CDR2 is FQNEAQ (reference sequence). For the CDR3, the DNA is TGTGCCAGCAGCTCAAGGGGCAGGGGATTGAACTATGGCTACACCTTC. Amino acids: CASSSRGRGLNYGYTF.